This TCR beta chain was observed in a study of T cells after yellow fever vaccination. Study-wide points: Researchers cautioned that FACS-sorted repertoires could harbor abundant clonotypes contaminating from the bulk population. Most clones from primary vaccination were detected again post-booster (about 96% CD4, roughly 85% CD8). Though weaker, the secondary response peaked faster, on day 5 versus 15.

A remark on this clonotype: The antigen remains unidentified.

In germline, CDR1 is SGHTA, CDR2 FQGNSA. This CDR3 comprises 17 residues. J gave up 2 bases and V 1 base, and 7 bases lay outside the gene matches. TCRdb re-analysed the 5' RACE reads in MiXCR, keeping a single row per CDR3 protein. This sample has about 330,000 distinct CDR3 sequences, with roughly 7.5% found just once. Sequencing used PBMCs, obtained more than 35 days after the first yellow fever vaccination. The rearrangement links TRBV7-2 to TRBJ2-1, with 8 positions matching TRBD2. The clonotype comes from a young man who received the YFV17D yellow fever vaccine. CDR3 in amino acids: CASSLVAGGATYNEQFF. The CDR3 nucleotides read TGTGCCAGCAGCTTAGTGGCGGGGGGAGCAACCTACAATGAGCAGTTCTTC.